This T cell receptor beta chain stems from a study of T cells in localized non-small cell lung cancer. Germline assignment: CDR1 LGHNA and CDR2 YSLEER. V was clipped by 5 bases and J by 8 bases; unmatched bases: 4. The CDR3 consists of 14 residues. The table came from immunoSEQ multiplex PCR; TCRdb's copy has only in-frame clones and leaves some out. The sample has roughly 24,000 clones; approximately 90% are singletons. On this clone: What it binds is unknown.

Study conclusions and caveats: The appearance of a median approximately 57 of the top 100 tumor clones was seen in adjacent lung. Longer overall survival was associated with a higher density of T cells in the blood. Sequencing was restricted to one tumor region; therefore, heterogeneity remains possible. Maximal T cell clonality occurred in uninvolved adjacent lung, with tumor ranking below it.

The starting material was peripheral blood, obtained before any cancer treatment. This sequence was found in a female donor older than 55 with stage II squamous cell lung carcinoma. V usage is TRBV4-3 and J usage is TRBJ1-6; 9 bases are shared with TRBD1. The CDR3 DNA reads TGCGCCAGCAGCGGGGACAGGGACCATTCACCCCTCCACTTT. Protein product: CASSGDRDHSPLHF.